Below are 10 T cell receptor beta chains sequenced from a single sample in a study of cytomegalovirus exposure and HLA in healthy donors. Researchers ran the PCR with 60 Vbeta and 13 Jbeta primers. TCRdb's copy holds only in-frame clones and misses some; the assay was immunoSEQ multiplex PCR. The sample has 110,000 to 150,000 clones; approximately 84% are singletons. Sequencing used PBMCs. The origin of the receptors is a woman aged 55-69 years in good health and CMV-seropositive.

The rearrangement joins TRBV4-1 to TRBJ2-5; possibly TRBD2 for D (6 bases). With 0 bases removed from V and 0 bases from J, the gap between germline ends came to 20 bases. CDR3 size: 19 residues. CDR1 MGHRA and CDR2 YSYEKL come from the germline V gene. Here the CDR3 DNA reads TGCGCCAGCAGCCAAGAGCCCGGGGGAGCGGGCCCGTACCAAGAGACCCAGTACTTC. Amino acids: CASSQEPGGAGPYQETQYF.

V gene TRBV5-4 combines with J gene TRBJ1-1; no clear D. The CDR3 loop spans 17 amino acids. The V and J ends lost 4 bases and 3 bases respectively, with 22 bases between them. Germline V gene lookup returns CDR1 SGHNT and CDR2 YYREEE (reference sequence). CDR3 protein: CASSVVRLFPYDTEAFF. CDR3 coding DNA: TGTGCCAGCAGCGTCGTAAGACTTTTCCCCTATGACACTGAAGCTTTCTTT.

The gene calls are TRBV20-1 and TRBJ2-3; no clear D gene. The V end lost 5 bases, the J end lost 5 bases, and 8 bases lay between the germline ends. The CDR3 covers 11 residues. Germline CDR1 is DFQATT and CDR2 is SNEGSKA (reference sequence). This chain's CDR3 is CSAAPKDTQYF. CDR3 DNA: TGCAGTGCTGCCCCTAAAGATACGCAGTATTTT.

V is TRBV7-2 and J is TRBJ1-1; 8 nucleotides line up with TRBD1. Germline CDR1 reads SGHTA; CDR2 reads FQGNSA. J was trimmed by 6 bases and V by 4 bases; bases with no gene match: 7. This CDR3 has 14 amino acids. CDR3 DNA: TGTGCCAGCAGCTCCTCCCAGGGGGCCTCTGAAGCTTTCTTT. Its translation: CASSSSQGASEAFF.

The chain recombines TRBV11-2 with TRBJ2-1; D gene unclear. The CDR3 runs 13 residues. V lost 5 bases and J 6 bases, leaving 11 bases between the germline ends. Germline CDR1 is SGHAT and CDR2 is FQNNGV. DNA for the CDR3: TGTGCCAGCAGCCGTGACTCCACCAATGAGCAGTTCTTC. Protein product: CASSRDSTNEQFF. Combining the CDR3 with reference TRBV11-2 and TRBJ2-1 gives the whole variable domain EAGVAQSPRYKIIEKRQSVAFWCNPISGHATLYWYQQILGQGPKLLIQFQNNGVVDDSQLPKDRFSAERLKGVDSTLKIQPAKLEDSAVYLCASSRDSTNEQFFGPGTRLTVL.

V usage is TRBV7-9 and J usage is TRBJ1-1; possibly TRBD1 for D (6 bases). Germline CDR1 reads SEHNR; CDR2 reads FQNEAQ (reference sequence). The CDR3 has 16 amino acids. With 1 base removed from V and 1 base from J, the gap between germline ends came to 13 bases. CDR3: CASSLVLGGSNTEAFF. The DNA of the CDR3 is TGTGCCAGCAGCTTAGTGTTAGGGGGATCGAACACTGAAGCTTTCTTT.

The genes are TRBV4-3 and TRBJ1-2; TRBD1 matches 8 bases. CDR1 and CDR2 (germline): LGHNA, YSLEER. J was trimmed by 8 bases and V by 3 bases; bases with no gene match: 2. CDR3 size: 12 residues. This chain's CDR3 is CASSQTGEGYTF. The CDR3 nucleotides read TGCGCCAGCAGCCAGACAGGGGAAGGCTACACCTTC.

The chain links TRBV7-6 to TRBJ2-7; a weak D match, TRBD2 (5 bases). The CDR3 is made up of 14 amino acids. Germline loops: CDR1 SGHVS, CDR2 FNYEAQ. Trimming cost V 5 bases and J 1 base, with 12 bases left between them. The CDR3 bases are TGTGCCAGCAGCCTGACCGAGGGATCCTACGAGCAGTACTTC. Protein product: CASSLTEGSYEQYF.

This clone was seen more than once but under ten times. This chain connects TRBV15 to TRBJ1-2; TRBD1 might be the D (5 bases). In germline, CDR1 is LNHNV, CDR2 YYDKDF (reference sequence). Trimming stripped 4 bases from V and 6 bases from J, with 21 bases between. This CDR3 has 16 residues. The CDR3: CATSKVTSGDPDGYTF. The CDR3 DNA reads TGTGCCACCAGCAAAGTGACAAGCGGGGACCCGGATGGCTACACCTTC. The complete variable domain, with remaining parts taken from reference TRBV15 and TRBJ1-2, reads DAMVIQNPRYQVTQFGKPVTLSCSQTLNHNVMYWYQQKSSQAPKLLFHYYDKDFNNEADTPDNFQSRRPNTSFCFLDIRSPGLGDTAMYLCATSKVTSGDPDGYTFGSGTRLTVV.

A few counts support this clone. The rearrangement links TRBV5-6 to TRBJ2-2; D is possibly TRBD1 (5 bases). The CDR3 is 15 amino acids. CDR1 and CDR2 from the germline V gene are SGHDT and YYEEEE. Trimming stripped 1 base from V and 3 bases from J, with 10 bases between. The CDR3 loop reads CASSLLGVDTGELFF. CDR3 sequence (DNA): TGTGCCAGCAGCTTGTTAGGGGTTGACACCGGGGAGCTGTTTTTT.